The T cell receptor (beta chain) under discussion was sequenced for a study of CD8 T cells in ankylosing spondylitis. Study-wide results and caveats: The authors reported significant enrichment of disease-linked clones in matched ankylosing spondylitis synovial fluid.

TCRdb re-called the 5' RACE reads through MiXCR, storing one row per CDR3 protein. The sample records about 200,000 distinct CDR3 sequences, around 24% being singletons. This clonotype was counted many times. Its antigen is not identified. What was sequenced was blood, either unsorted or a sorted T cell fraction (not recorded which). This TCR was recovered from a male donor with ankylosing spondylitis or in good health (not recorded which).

This CDR3 is CASSDWDRATNEKLFF. The CDR3 DNA sequence: TGCGCCAGCAGCGATTGGGACAGGGCAACTAATGAAAAACTGTTTTTT. The rearrangement uses TRBV4-1 and TRBJ1-4, with 9 bases matching TRBD1. V lost 5 bases, J lost 0 bases, and 4 bases stayed unmatched. This CDR3 spans 16 amino acids. Germline V gene data show CDR1 as MGHRA and CDR2 as YSYEKL.